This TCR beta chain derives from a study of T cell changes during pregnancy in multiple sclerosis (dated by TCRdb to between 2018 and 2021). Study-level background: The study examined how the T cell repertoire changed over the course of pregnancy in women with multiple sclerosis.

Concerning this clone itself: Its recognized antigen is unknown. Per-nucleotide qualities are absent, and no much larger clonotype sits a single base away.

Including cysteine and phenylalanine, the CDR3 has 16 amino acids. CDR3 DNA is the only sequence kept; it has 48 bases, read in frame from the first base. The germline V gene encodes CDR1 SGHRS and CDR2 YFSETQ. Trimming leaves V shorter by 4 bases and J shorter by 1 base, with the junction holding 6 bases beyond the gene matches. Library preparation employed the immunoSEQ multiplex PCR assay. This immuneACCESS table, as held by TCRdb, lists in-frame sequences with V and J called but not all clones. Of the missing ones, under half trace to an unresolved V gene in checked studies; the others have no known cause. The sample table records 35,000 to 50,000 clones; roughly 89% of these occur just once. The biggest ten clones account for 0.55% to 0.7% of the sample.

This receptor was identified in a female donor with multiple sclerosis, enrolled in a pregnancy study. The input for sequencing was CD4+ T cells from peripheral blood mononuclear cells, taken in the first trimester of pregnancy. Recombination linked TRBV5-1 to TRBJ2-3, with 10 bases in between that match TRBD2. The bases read TGCGCCAGCAGCAAGGGACTAGCGCGGGGCACAGATACGCAGTATTTT. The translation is CASSKGLARGTDTQYF.